This TCR beta chain comes out of a study of blood T cells in healthy people across ages. Next came a second PCR, run for about 7 to 12 cycles, which used a sample-barcoded 5' primer along with a J-beta primer mix. Every cDNA molecule carried a tag from a template-switch adaptor bearing 12 random nucleotides. TCRdb redid the calling of the 5' RACE reads with MiXCR, one entry per CDR3 protein. The sample lists almost 550,000 distinct CDR3 sequences, under 30% occurring once. Study-level points and caveats: Per million T cells, the diversity of TCR beta decreased roughly linearly as age advanced. Comparison with aged donors showed that long-lived donors had more naive CD4+ cells and higher diversity.

CDR3 size: 14 residues. Germline V lookup: CDR1 SGHRS, CDR2 YFSETQ. Worth noting for this clonotype: Its antigen is still unknown.

This sample was shared with a second study, whose subject was T cells of mothers and their children.

The chain employs TRBV5-1 and TRBJ2-5; D unresolved. The J call may be wrong; the DNA end is better matched by TRBJ2-1. The TCR was taken from a boy aged 5-17 years in good health. The specimen sequenced was blood. The CDR3 nucleotides read TGCGCCAGCAGCTTGGGTGGCCGATTCAATGAGCAGTTCTTC. It translates to CASSLGGRFNEQFF.